A single sample gave rise to the 29 T cell receptor beta chains below, sequenced in a study of type 1 regulatory T cells listed by TCRdb under 2021. No antigen has been identified for these receptors. This sample was sequenced with an Illumina MiSeq. The public reads were reanalyzed by TCRdb: fastp trimming at Q25, MiXCR alignment, in-frame beta chains only. Identical CDR3 proteins give one entry, which carries the most common genes and DNA. The sample records 68,000 or so distinct CDR3 sequences, approximately 47% of which are singletons. Around 2.1% of the sample belongs to the ten largest clones. Sequencing used cultured non-Tr1 T cells, either the whole culture or a sorted T cell fraction (not recorded which). Sample cell subset or site, as interpreted from the label and publication: non-Tr1 population from the T-allo10 product. The receptor source for this set is a human donor in good health.

This chain links TRBV4-1 with TRBJ1-1; D is unclear. The CDR3 extends over 17 amino acids. V was cut by 2 bases and J by 1 base, with 17 bases left in between. CDR1 is MGHRA and CDR2 is YSYEKL in the germline V gene. The CDR3 region has the DNA TGCGCCAGCAGCCAACTCTACAGTTCCCGGAGGAACACTGAAGCTTTCTTT. It yields the protein CASSQLYSSRRNTEAFF.

This chain uses TRBV10-2 with TRBJ2-3; 13 nucleotides line up with TRBD2. V lost 6 bases and J lost 6; bases outside the gene matches: 6. Germline CDR1 reads WSHSY; CDR2 reads SAAADI. This CDR3 has 15 residues. This CDR3 is CASRSGLAGVDTQYF. The DNA for the CDR3 is TGCGCCAGCAGATCCGGACTAGCGGGGGTTGATACGCAGTATTTT.

This clonotype was detected a few times. V and J are TRBV5-1 and TRBJ2-2; TRBD1 is a possible D gene (6 bases). The germline V and J ends were trimmed by 2 bases and 0 bases, with 11 bases remaining between them. The CDR3 is made up of 16 amino acids. Germline values: CDR1 SGHRS, CDR2 YFSETQ. The CDR3 DNA sequence: TGCGCCAGCAGCTTAGACGGGACAACGAACACCGGGGAGCTGTTTTTT. Encoded protein: CASSLDGTTNTGELFF.

The chain combines TRBV5-1 with TRBJ2-5; 7 bases are a match to TRBD1. The CDR3 spans 15 residues. With V trimmed by 5 bases and J by 2 bases, 9 bases remained unmatched. Germline CDR1 reads SGHRS; CDR2 reads YFSETQ. The CDR3 region is CASSRGQNTQETQYF. The DNA of the CDR3 is TGCGCCAGCAGTCGGGGACAGAACACACAAGAGACCCAGTACTTC.

This clonotype appeared once. The chain carries TRBV6-1 and TRBJ2-4; 10 nucleotides match TRBD2. V lost 2 bases, J lost 4 bases, and 8 bases stayed unmatched. The germline V gene encodes CDR1 MNHNS and CDR2 SASEGT. The CDR3 length is 17 residues. The CDR3 spells CASSEWHSGGQKNIQYF. CDR3 DNA: TGTGCCAGCAGTGAATGGCATAGCGGGGGGCAAAAAAACATTCAGTACTTC.

The rearrangement joins TRBV5-1 to TRBJ2-7; D unclear. The length of the CDR3 is 12 residues. Trimming pared 1 base from V and 6 bases from J, leaving 8 bases between. Germline CDR1 reads SGHRS; CDR2 reads YFSETQ. As DNA, the CDR3 is TGCGCCAGCAGCTTGCTCGCCTCCGAGCAGTACTTC. Translating it yields CASSLLASEQYF.

The genes are TRBV6-5 and TRBJ2-2; unclear D gene. V shed 4 bases and J shed 2 bases, with 5 bases lying between them. CDR1 and CDR2 from the germline V gene are MNHEY and SVGAGI. This CDR3 is built from 13 residues. The CDR3 reads CASSSQNTGELFF. The CDR3, as DNA: TGTGCCAGCAGTTCCCAAAACACCGGGGAGCTGTTTTTT.

In this sample, this clonotype turned up once. One end of the junction fails to match germline, which may point to a read error. The gene calls are TRBV3-1 and TRBJ1-1; D may be TRBD1 (6 bases). This CDR3 is 13 amino acids long. Germline V gene lookup returns CDR1 LGHDT and CDR2 YNNKEL (reference sequence). The CDR3 region has the DNA TGTGCCAGCAGCCAGGGGTACGGGGGGGCGCTAGGTTTT. Encoded protein: CASSQGYGGALGF.

This rearrangement joins TRBV6-1 to TRBJ2-6; no reliable D call. The germline V gene has CDR1 MNHNS and CDR2 SASEGT. Trimming shortened V by 5 bases and J by 0 bases, and 11 bases separated the two germline ends. CDR3 length: 16 amino acids. The CDR3 region is CASSPTGYSGANVLTF. For the CDR3, the DNA is TGTGCCAGCAGTCCCACGGGCTACTCTGGGGCCAACGTCCTGACTTTC.

The chain combines TRBV20-1 with TRBJ1-2; TRBD1 might be the D (6 bases). This CDR3 region has 11 residues. Germline-derived CDR1 and CDR2 are DFQATT and SNEGSKA (reference sequence). The germline V and J ends were trimmed by 6 bases and 8 bases, with 13 bases remaining between them. The CDR3 region has the DNA TGCAGTGCCGCAGGGGCTGGAGGCTACACCTTC. Translating it yields CSAAGAGGYTF.

This clonotype was picked up a small number of times. The chain carries TRBV7-9 and TRBJ2-3; the D is unclear. The CDR3 is 14 residues long. The germline gives CDR1 SEHNR, CDR2 FQNEAQ (reference sequence). The V gene lost 5 bases and the J gene lost 2 bases, with 11 bases spanning the gap. The CDR3 nucleotides are TGTGCCAGCAGCGGCCGGACCCTCACAGATACGCAGTATTTT. This translates into CASSGRTLTDTQYF.

In its sample, this clonotype was seen once. The chain uses TRBV3-1 and TRBJ1-2, with a tentative D call TRBD1 (6 bases). V lost 0 bases to trimming and J lost 8 bases, with 13 bases between them. Germline V gene sequence: CDR1 LGHDT, CDR2 YNNKEL (reference sequence). The CDR3 is 14 residues long. The chain's CDR3 is CASSQDSQGRGYTF. DNA of the CDR3: TGTGCCAGCAGCCAAGATTCACAGGGTCGGGGCTACACCTTC.

Only a few counts were recorded for this clonotype. This sequence joins TRBV7-9 and TRBJ1-1, with D maybe TRBD1 (5 bases). V lost 1 base, J lost 4 bases, and 10 bases lay in between. The V gene's germline CDR1 is SEHNR and CDR2 FQNEAQ (reference sequence). The CDR3 spans 14 residues. CDR3 loop: CASSLVGVTTEAFF. CDR3 bases: TGTGCCAGCAGCTTAGTGGGGGTTACCACTGAAGCTTTCTTT. Combining the CDR3 with reference TRBV7-9 and TRBJ1-1 gives the whole variable domain DTGVSQNPRHKITKRGQNVTFRCDPISEHNRLYWYRQTLGQGPEFLTYFQNEAQLEKSRLLSDRFSAERPKGSFSTLEIQRTEQGDSAMYLCASSLVGVTTEAFFGQGTRLTVV.

The rearrangement uses TRBV6-4 and TRBJ1-1; tentatively, D is TRBD1 (5 bases). This CDR3 spans 13 amino acids. The germline gives CDR1 MRHNA, CDR2 SNTAGT. V dropped 6 bases and J dropped 1 base, with 9 bases sitting between them. CDR3 bases: TGTGCCAGCAGCGCAGGGACGAACACTGAAGCTTTCTTT. Encoded protein: CASSAGTNTEAFF.

The chain links TRBV3-2 to TRBJ2-5; TRBD1 was called by the table and not checked on the DNA. TRBV3-2 is tagged as a pseudogene. The CDR3 is made up of 18 amino acids. The CDR3 region is CASSQGHPGRWTQETQYF. The CDR3 coding sequence is TGTGCCAGCAGCCAAGGGCACCCGGGACGGTGGACTCAAGAGACCCAGTACTTC.

This clonotype was counted a few times. The chain links TRBV12-3 or TRBV12-4 to TRBJ1-5, with D perhaps matching TRBD1 (5 bases). Trimming pared 6 bases from V and 3 bases from J, leaving 9 bases between. The CDR3 totals 13 residues. The CDR3 DNA reads TGTGCCAGCAGCCCGGGACTCAATCAGCCCCAGCATTTT. The encoded protein is CASSPGLNQPQHF.

The genes are TRBV7-2 and TRBJ2-5, with no clear D. The CDR3 runs 13 residues. The V and J ends lost 0 bases and 5 bases respectively, with 7 bases between them. The germline CDR1 and CDR2 sequences are SGHTA and FQGNSA. The DNA for the CDR3 is TGTGCCAGCAGCTTAGCGGGCTGGGAGACCCAGTACTTC. This translates into CASSLAGWETQYF.

J is TRBJ1-5 and V is TRBV18; 7 nucleotides align to TRBD1. The CDR3 covers 17 residues. The V gene's germline CDR1 is KGHSH and CDR2 LQKENI. V lost 5 bases, J lost 0 bases, and 10 bases stayed unmatched. The CDR3 DNA reads TGTGCCAGCTCAAACGGCCCAGGGGGTGGTAGCAATCAGCCCCAGCATTTT. Protein product: CASSNGPGGGSNQPQHF.

This clonotype rates as medium-sized. This sequence joins TRBV3-2 and TRBJ2-2; the table names TRBD2, a call not compared with the DNA. TRBV3-2 constitutes a pseudogene. The CDR3 extends over 15 amino acids. The CDR3 sequence: CASSGSGEVTGELFF. For the CDR3, the DNA is TGTGCCAGCAGCGGCAGCGGGGAGGTCACCGGGGAGCTGTTTTTT.

This clonotype came up a few times. V gene TRBV9 combines with J gene TRBJ2-1; 9 positions match TRBD2. The germline V gene has CDR1 SGDLS and CDR2 YYNGEE. Trimming cost V 4 bases and J 5 bases; bases outside gene matches: 7. The CDR3 consists of 15 residues. The CDR3 region has the DNA TGTGCCAGCAGCCCCCAGGTAGCGGGGGACAATGAGCAGTTCTTC. It specifies CASSPQVAGDNEQFF.

In its sample, this clonotype was seen a few times. The gene calls are TRBV20-1 and TRBJ1-6; D uncertain. Germline assignment: CDR1 DFQATT and CDR2 SNEGSKA (reference sequence). The CDR3 loop spans 15 amino acids. The V gene lost 1 base and the J gene lost 0 bases, with 7 bases spanning the gap. The CDR3: CSARASISYNSPLHF. The CDR3 coding sequence is TGCAGTGCTAGAGCCAGCATCTCCTATAATTCACCCCTCCACTTT.

This clonotype was recorded only once. Being one base from a much bigger clone, this may be a read error. V usage is TRBV20-1 and J usage is TRBJ1-1; unclear D gene. This CDR3 region has 11 residues. The germline gives CDR1 DFQATT, CDR2 SNEGSKA (reference sequence). CDR3 bases: TGCAGTGCTAGTGGGAACACTGAAGCTCTCTTT. Protein: CSASGNTEALF.

The CDR3 nucleotides read TGCAGTGCTAGGCTAGCGGGGGGCGAGCAGTTCTTC. This translates into CSARLAGGEQFF. The chain couples TRBV20-1 to TRBJ2-1, with 11 bases matching TRBD2. The J segment lost 10 bases and the V segment lost 3 bases, leaving 2 bases of the junction unmatched. The germline V gene encodes CDR1 DFQATT and CDR2 SNEGSKA (reference sequence). CDR3 length: 12 amino acids.

CDR3 sequence: CASSRNPGDTEAFF. In DNA form, the CDR3 reads TGTGCCAGCAGCCGTAACCCGGGAGACACTGAAGCTTTCTTT. This rearrangement joins TRBV7-3 to TRBJ1-1; no definite D call. Trimming shortened V by 5 bases and J by 3 bases, and 13 bases separated the two germline ends. Germline assignment: CDR1 SGHTA and CDR2 FQGTGA. This CDR3 has 14 residues.

This sequence joins TRBV5-6 and TRBJ2-1, with TRBD2 matching 14 bases. The trim removed 1 base at V and 1 base at J, leaving 7 bases unmatched. The CDR3 contains 19 residues. The germline CDR1 and CDR2 sequences are SGHDT and YYEEEE. CDR3 amino acids: CASSLYGLAGGGSYNEQFF. CDR3 nucleotides: TGTGCCAGCAGCTTGTACGGACTAGCGGGGGGCGGGTCCTACAATGAGCAGTTCTTC.

The chain links TRBV6-5 to TRBJ2-1, with D tentatively TRBD1 or TRBD2 (6 bases each). This CDR3 spans 16 amino acids. Germline CDR1 MNHEY, CDR2 SVGAGI. Trimming took off 0 bases at V and 5 bases at J, with 14 bases between the two ends. The CDR3 protein is CASSYSTGGPHNEQFF. The CDR3 DNA is TGTGCCAGCAGTTACTCGACTGGGGGGCCTCACAATGAGCAGTTCTTC.

The chain couples TRBV5-4 to TRBJ2-3; D not certain. The germline CDR1 and CDR2 sequences are SGHNT and YYREEE (reference sequence). Trimming cost V 0 bases and J 3 bases, with 5 bases left between them. The CDR3 spans 13 residues. The CDR3 sequence is CASSLDPTDTQYF. In DNA form, the CDR3 reads TGTGCCAGCAGCTTGGATCCGACAGATACGCAGTATTTT.

This clonotype was observed a few times. This chain uses TRBV7-9 with TRBJ2-2; D is undetermined. The germline CDR1 and CDR2 sequences are SEHNR and FQNEAQ (reference sequence). The length of the CDR3 is 13 residues. Trimming pared 5 bases from V and 1 base from J, leaving 5 bases between. The DNA for the CDR3 is TGTGCCAGCAGCCCACAGAACACCGGGGAGCTGTTTTTT. This encodes CASSPQNTGELFF.

The chain combines TRBV5-1 with TRBJ2-7; D gene unclear. The CDR3 is made up of 14 amino acids. V lost 4 bases to trimming and J lost 5 bases, with 16 bases between them. From germline, CDR1 is SGHRS and CDR2 YFSETQ. The CDR3 loop is CASSQGDPGHEQYF. The CDR3 DNA is TGCGCCAGCAGCCAAGGAGACCCAGGACACGAGCAGTACTTC.